This TCR beta chain was found in a study of regulatory and conventional T cells in breast cancer. One entry per CDR3 protein results from TCRdb running MiXCR on the PCR reads. This sample carries approximately 9,600 distinct CDR3 sequences, roughly 36% of them seen once, and the ten largest clones take approximately 5.6%. The ends were cut back, 6 bases at V and 0 bases at J, with 18 bases in the middle. This CDR3 has 18 residues. The germline CDR1 and CDR2 sequences are MNHNY and SVGAGI (reference sequence). This rearrangement joins TRBV6-6 to TRBJ2-6; possibly TRBD1 for D (6 bases). The source of this sequence is a male donor in good health. The specimen was conventional T cells from blood. The DNA of the CDR3 is TGTGCCAGCAGCCGGACAGCCTCCCTCCCCTCTGGGGCCAACGTCCTGACTTTC. This translates into CASSRTASLPSGANVLTF.